Presented here are 23 T cell receptor beta chains from one specimen sequenced in a study of regulatory T cells in long-lasting Graves disease. iRepertoire HTBI primers and Arm-PCR of CDR3 regions built TCR beta libraries. TCRdb analysed the multiplex PCR reads with MiXCR anew, one entry per CDR3 protein. The sample has more than 300,000 distinct CDR3 sequences, roughly 10% seen once; the top ten hold under 20%. Time point noted: newly diagnosed GD, antithyroid drugs for less than 3 months. After RNA was extracted from PBMCs, the TCR library was made from it. This sample was shared with a second study, whose subject was T cells in Graves' hyperthyroidism and ophthalmopathy.

Sequenced material: peripheral blood mononuclear cells (PBMCs), taken at new diagnosis, from a patient treated with antithyroid drugs. Source of these receptors: a woman aged 18-29 years with Graves disease.

This clonotype was detected ten times or more. The chain combines TRBV14 with TRBJ1-2, with a tentative D call TRBD1 (6 bases). CDR3 length: 14 amino acids. The V gene's germline CDR1 is SGHDN and CDR2 FVKESK. The ends were cut back, 2 bases at V and 6 bases at J, with 13 bases in the middle. The CDR3 nucleotides read TGTGCCAGCAGCCAACGGACAGAGATAAATGGCTACACCTTC. Encoded protein: CASSQRTEINGYTF.

This clonotype came up a few times. The V gene is TRBV5-1, the J gene TRBJ2-1; 13 bases are shared with TRBD2. Germline values: CDR1 SGHRS, CDR2 YFSETQ. V trimming: 2 bases; J trimming: 10 bases; junction bases outside the gene matches: 21. The CDR3 spans 20 residues. CDR3 loop: CASSLSPTSGGLTRDIEQFF. The CDR3 bases are TGCGCCAGCAGCTTATCACCGACTAGCGGGGGGCTTACGAGGGACATAGAGCAGTTCTTC.

Only a few counts were recorded for this clonotype. The chain employs TRBV5-1 and TRBJ2-7, with D perhaps being TRBD1 or TRBD2 (5 bases each). CDR3 size: 14 residues. The germline CDR1 and CDR2 sequences are SGHRS and YFSETQ. V lost 7 bases and J 7 bases, leaving 21 bases between the germline ends. CDR3 sequence: CASRAGAQEREQYF. CDR3 nucleotide sequence: TGCGCCAGCCGTGCCGGGGCCCAGGAGAGGGAGCAGTACTTC.

At least ten counts were recorded for this clonotype. This chain connects TRBV20-1 to TRBJ1-1; D remains ambiguous. The V gene's germline CDR1 is DFQATT and CDR2 SNEGSKA (reference sequence). The CDR3 contains 13 residues. Trimming cost V 2 bases and J 3 bases, with 10 bases left between them. The CDR3 spells CSARTPGDTEAFF. DNA of the CDR3: TGCAGTGCTAGAACCCCGGGCGACACTGAAGCTTTCTTT.

The chain couples TRBV6-5 to TRBJ2-2; possibly TRBD2 for D (5 bases). Germline CDR1 and CDR2: MNHEY and SVGAGI. V was trimmed by 4 bases and J by 8 bases, leaving 14 bases between them. The CDR3 is 14 residues long. CDR3 nucleotides: TGTGCCAGCAGTTCCAATACCCGGACTGGGGAGCTGTTTTTT. It encodes CASSSNTRTGELFF.

This clonotype showed up many times. The chain carries TRBV28 and TRBJ2-7; 13 bases are shared with TRBD2. CDR1 and CDR2 from the germline V gene are MDHEN and SYDVKM. This CDR3 comprises 13 residues. Trimming removed 7 bases from V and 5 bases from J; junction bases left unmatched: 2. CDR3 DNA: TGTGCCAGCAAGACTAGCGGGAGGAACGAGCAGTACTTC. Its protein product is CASKTSGRNEQYF.

In its sample, this clonotype was seen many times. The chain joins TRBV15 to TRBJ2-2, with D tentatively TRBD2 (6 bases). The CDR3 consists of 16 residues. Germline-derived CDR1 and CDR2 are LNHNV and YYDKDF (reference sequence). Trimming removed 8 bases at V and 0 bases at J, with 16 bases between. Written as DNA, the CDR3 is TGTGCCACCTCGGGCGGGGACCACGCGAACACCGGGGAGCTGTTTTTT. It is translated as CATSGGDHANTGELFF. Full variable domain (rest looked up from reference TRBV15 and TRBJ2-2): DAMVIQNPRYQVTQFGKPVTLSCSQTLNHNVMYWYQQKSSQAPKLLFHYYDKDFNNEADTPDNFQSRRPNTSFCFLDIRSPGLGDTAMYLCATSGGDHANTGELFFGEGSRLTVL.

This clonotype appeared many times. V is TRBV5-1 and J is TRBJ1-2; maybe TRBD1 (6 bases). V was clipped by 4 bases and J by 2 bases, with 21 bases between them. This CDR3 spans 17 amino acids. Germline loops: CDR1 SGHRS, CDR2 YFSETQ. The CDR3 DNA sequence: TGCGCCAGCAGCCTACGGACTCCGACTCAGGGGAACTATGGCTACACCTTC. Protein product: CASSLRTPTQGNYGYTF.

This clonotype was seen ten or more times. This sequence joins TRBV28 and TRBJ1-3; 7 bases align to TRBD1. J gave up 0 bases and V 5 bases, and 13 bases lay outside the gene matches. Germline V gene data show CDR1 as MDHEN and CDR2 as SYDVKM. This CDR3 has 18 amino acids. CDR3 nucleotide sequence: TGTGCCAGCAGTATACCCGAGTCGGGACAGCTCTCTGGAAACACCATATATTTT. Its translation: CASSIPESGQLSGNTIYF.

This clonotype showed up many times. The chain carries TRBV12-3 or TRBV12-4 and TRBJ2-7; a weak D match, TRBD1 (6 bases). Trimming cost V 8 bases and J 6 bases, with 11 bases left between them. The CDR3 consists of 11 residues. This CDR3 reads CASSTGPEQYF. The CDR3 region has the DNA TGTGCCAGCTCGACAGGACCCGAGCAGTACTTC.

The V call is TRBV25-1, the J call TRBJ2-5; TRBD1 might be the D (6 bases). CDR3 size: 15 residues. Germline V gene data show CDR1 as MGHDK and CDR2 as SYGVNS. V was shortened by 4 bases and J by 1 base, with 13 bases between the two germline ends. This CDR3 reads CASSVLQGLQETQYF. CDR3 DNA sequence: TGTGCCAGCAGTGTATTACAGGGCCTCCAAGAGACCCAGTACTTC.

There are many counts of this clonotype. This chain links TRBV11-2 with TRBJ1-6, with D possibly matching TRBD1 (5 bases). The CDR3 totals 16 residues. The ends were cut back, 5 bases at V and 3 bases at J, with 14 bases in the middle. Germline V CDR1 and CDR2: SGHAT, FQNNGV. The DNA for the CDR3 is TGTGCCAGCAGCCCTCGATCGGACAACTATAATTCACCCCTCCACTTT. Translation gives CASSPRSDNYNSPLHF.

Remarks on this clonotype: A far more abundant clone sits one base away, making this likely a read error. This chain joins TRBV20-1 and TRBJ2-5; 7 bases line up with TRBD2. Germline-derived CDR1 and CDR2 are DFQATT and SNEGSKA (reference sequence). This CDR3 spans 18 amino acids. The V segment lost 3 bases and the J segment 11 bases; nucleotides outside the gene matches: 27. CDR3 protein: CSASVYGGRARIGNEQYF. The CDR3 DNA follows: TGCAGTGCTAGCGTGTATGGGGGGAGGGCCAGGATAGGCAATGAGCAGTACTTC.

This clonotype was seen repeatedly, ten times or more. This rearrangement joins TRBV6-1 to TRBJ1-1, with D tentatively TRBD1 (5 bases). CDR3 length: 17 amino acids. Germline CDR1 MNHNS, CDR2 SASEGT. Trimming removed 6 bases from V and 1 base from J, with 21 bases in between. This CDR3 reads CASSHRRRQLPNTEAFF. CDR3 coding DNA: TGTGCCAGCAGCCACCGGAGGAGACAGCTACCGAACACTGAAGCTTTCTTT.

Regarding this clonotype: A clone one base away is much larger, so this may be a read error. Given the absence of the conserved phenylalanine or tryptophan at the CDR3 end, a read error is likely. In DNA form, the CDR3 reads TGTGCCAGCAGCGTAGCCAGCCTAGCGGGAGGCACAGATACGCAGTATCTT. Translating gives CASSVASLAGGTDTQYL. The chain employs TRBV9 and TRBJ2-3; 10 nucleotides line up with TRBD2. After removal of 0 bases from V and 1 base from J, the junction contained 5 bases not matched to a gene. Germline assignment: CDR1 SGDLS and CDR2 YYNGEE. The CDR3 is 17 amino acids.

The sample holds many counts of this clonotype. A much larger clonotype is one base distant, so this may be a read error. A read error is likely, as this CDR3 ends without the conserved phenylalanine or tryptophan. The chain has TRBV11-1 and TRBJ1-1, with D unresolved. This CDR3 has 13 amino acids. V lost 0 bases, J lost 5 bases, and 7 bases lay in between. CDR1 and CDR2 (germline): SGHAT, FQDESV (reference sequence). CDR3: CASSLAGVTEAFL. DNA of the CDR3: TGTGCCAGCAGCTTAGCCGGGGTAACTGAAGCTTTCCTT.

The J gene is TRBJ2-3, the V gene TRBV28; D possibly uses TRBD1 or TRBD2 (5 bases each). The CDR3 contains 12 residues. The ends were cut back, 7 bases at V and 9 bases at J, with 14 bases in the middle. The germline gives CDR1 MDHEN, CDR2 SYDVKM. In DNA, the CDR3 is TGTGCCAGCACCGAGGGGAAAGGGACGCAGTATTTT. It encodes CASTEGKGTQYF.

This chain connects TRBV7-2 to TRBJ2-4, with 9 positions matching TRBD2. This CDR3 comprises 15 residues. Trimming cost V 3 bases and J 5 bases; bases outside gene matches: 5. CDR1 is SGHTA and CDR2 is FQGNSA in the germline V gene. This chain's CDR3 is CASSFFWTSENIQYF. The CDR3 coding sequence is TGTGCCAGCAGCTTTTTTTGGACTAGCGAAAACATTCAGTACTTC.

In this sample, this clonotype turned up many times. The junction and the germline gene differ at one end; a read error may be behind it. The chain employs TRBV5-1 and TRBJ2-2; TRBD2 is a possible D gene (6 bases). This CDR3 has 14 amino acids. Per the germline V gene, CDR1 is SGHRS and CDR2 is YFSETQ. This CDR3 is CASSLAGGTGELFF. DNA of the CDR3: TGTGCCAGCAGCTTAGCCGGGGGTACCGGGGAGCTGTTTTTT.

This clonotype was seen at least ten times. CDR3 region: CASSADKYLPPNYGYTF. CDR3 in DNA: TGTGCCAGCAGCGCCGACAAATATCTACCTCCTAACTATGGCTACACCTTC. J is TRBJ1-2 and V is TRBV7-2, with no clear D. The germline V and J ends were trimmed by 5 bases and 0 bases, with 19 bases remaining between them. Germline CDR1 is SGHTA and CDR2 is FQGNSA. The CDR3 has 17 amino acids.

This clonotype was counted at least ten times. V gene TRBV20-1 combines with J gene TRBJ2-3; 8 bases agree with TRBD1. The V gene's germline CDR1 is DFQATT and CDR2 SNEGSKA (reference sequence). J gave up 7 bases and V 5 bases, and 20 bases lay outside the gene matches. CDR3 size: 17 residues. The CDR3, as DNA: TGCAGTGCTTTCCCCGGGACAGGTCTACAAGGGGGTCATACGCAGTATTTT. The encoded protein is CSAFPGTGLQGGHTQYF.

The rearrangement links TRBV6-4 to TRBJ1-4; D is possibly TRBD1 (5 bases). CDR1 and CDR2 from the germline V gene are MRHNA and SNTAGT. There are 17 residues in the CDR3. Trimming took 4 bases from V and 5 from J, leaving 20 bases between them. The CDR3 sequence: CASSVVLLPGPNEKLFF. The DNA of the CDR3 is TGTGCCAGCAGTGTCGTCCTCCTACCGGGGCCGAATGAAAAACTGTTTTTT.

The table lists this clonotype with many counts. The J gene is TRBJ2-1, the V gene TRBV20-1; D unresolved. CDR1 and CDR2 from the germline V gene are DFQATT and SNEGSKA (reference sequence). Trimming removed 6 bases from V and 9 bases from J, with 18 bases in between. This CDR3 is built from 13 residues. In nucleotides, the CDR3 is TGCAGTGCCGGAGAACGGAAGTCCAGTGAGCAGTTCTTC. This encodes CSAGERKSSEQFF.